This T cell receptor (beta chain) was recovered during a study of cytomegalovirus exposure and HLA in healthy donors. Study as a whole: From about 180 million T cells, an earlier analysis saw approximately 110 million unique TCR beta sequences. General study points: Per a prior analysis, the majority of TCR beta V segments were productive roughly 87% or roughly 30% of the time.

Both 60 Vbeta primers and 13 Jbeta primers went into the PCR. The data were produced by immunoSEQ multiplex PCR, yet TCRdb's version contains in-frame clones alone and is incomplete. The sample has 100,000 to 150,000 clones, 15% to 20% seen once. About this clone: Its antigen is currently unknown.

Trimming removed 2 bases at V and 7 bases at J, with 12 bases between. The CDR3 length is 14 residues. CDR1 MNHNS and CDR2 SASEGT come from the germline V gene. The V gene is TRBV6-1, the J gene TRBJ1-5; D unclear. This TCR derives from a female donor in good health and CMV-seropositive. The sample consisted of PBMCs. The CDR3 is CASSEFWQVQPQHF. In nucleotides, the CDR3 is TGTGCCAGCAGTGAATTTTGGCAGGTCCAGCCCCAGCATTTT.